This T cell receptor beta chain was observed in a study of blood T cell repertoires in COVID-19. Trimming shortened V by 3 bases and J by 7 bases, and 16 bases separated the two germline ends. Per germline, CDR1 SGHNT and CDR2 YYREEE (reference sequence). The length of the CDR3 is 14 residues. The method was immunoSEQ multiplex PCR; TCRdb's version includes in-frame clones alone and lacks a portion of them. The data contain 300,000 to 400,000 clones, approximately 85% of them singletons. The clonotype comes from a human donor in a cohort sampled during active COVID-19. The V gene is TRBV5-4, the J gene TRBJ1-1; the D gene is possibly TRBD1 (5 bases). The sequenced material came from peripheral blood. Here the CDR3 reads CASSWGRERDEAFF. CDR3 in DNA: TGTGCCAGCAGCTGGGGCAGGGAAAGGGATGAAGCTTTCTTT.